The 12 T cell receptor beta chains given below trace back to one sample, sequenced in a study of T-cell reconstitution after alpha-beta-depleted transplantation in children. Preparing the TCRbeta library involved the use of unique molecular identifiers. A single record per CDR3 protein comes from TCRdb applying MiXCR to the PCR reads. This sample has approximately 79,000 distinct CDR3 sequences; around 18% occur once, and the top ten carry about half. The sample here was PBMCs, mostly from graft donor cells, taken 360 days after TCRalphabeta/CD19-depleted stem cell transplant. The receptors come from a male patient aged 2 to 10 who had a stem cell transplant for acute lymphoblastic leukemia, so the T cells may come from the graft donor.

This sequence joins TRBV28 and TRBJ2-3, with TRBD1 matching over 9 bases. After removal of 5 bases from V and 7 bases from J, the junction contained 13 bases not matched to a gene. The CDR3 length is 16 residues. CDR1 and CDR2 (germline): MDHEN, SYDVKM. Written as DNA, the CDR3 is TGTGCCAGCAGTCCCGGGACAGGGAGTACAAGAAATACGCAGTATTTT. The encoded protein is CASSPGTGSTRNTQYF. The full variable domain, rest sourced from reference TRBV28 and TRBJ2-3, is DVKVTQSSRYLVKRTGEKVFLECVQDMDHENMFWYRQDPGLGLRLIYFSYDVKMKEKGDIPEGYSVSREKKERFSLILESASTNQTSMYLCASSPGTGSTRNTQYFGPGTRLTVL.

In DNA, the CDR3 is TGTGCCAGCAGTTTGATCAGGGGCAGCACCGGGGAGCTGTTTTTT. As protein: CASSLIRGSTGELFF. The gene calls are TRBV27 and TRBJ2-2, with D perhaps matching TRBD1 (6 bases). The CDR3 runs to 15 residues. Germline V gives CDR1 MNHEY, CDR2 SMNVEV (reference sequence). The V and J ends lost 3 bases and 4 bases respectively, with 12 bases between them.

This clonotype was detected ten times or more. This sequence joins TRBV6-5 and TRBJ1-5; 10 nucleotides match TRBD1. Losses at the gene ends were 6 bases for V and 6 bases for J; bases not matched to a gene: 5. The CDR3 runs 14 residues. The germline V gene has CDR1 MNHEY and CDR2 SVGAGI. CDR3 DNA sequence: TGTGCCAGCAGGCCGACAGGGGGCAGTCAGCCCCAGCATTTT. Amino acid sequence: CASRPTGGSQPQHF.

J is TRBJ1-1 and V is TRBV6-1; D ambiguous. From germline, CDR1 is MNHNS and CDR2 SASEGT. Trimming cost V 6 bases and J 1 base, with 18 bases left between them. This CDR3 has 16 residues. The CDR3 reads CASRTIMGLRNTEAFF. The CDR3 DNA follows: TGTGCCAGCAGAACCATCATGGGGTTGAGGAACACTGAAGCTTTCTTT.

CDR3 sequence reads: CASSYSIRGHYGYTF. CDR3 bases: TGTGCCAGCAGTTACTCTATACGGGGACACTATGGCTACACCTTC. This chain uses TRBV6-5 with TRBJ1-2; maybe TRBD1 (5 bases). This CDR3 spans 15 amino acids. V lost 0 bases and J lost 3, with 11 bases in between. Germline V CDR1 and CDR2: MNHEY, SVGAGI.

V usage is TRBV11-2 and J usage is TRBJ2-7; 7 nucleotides match TRBD1. Trimming removed 4 bases from V and 2 bases from J; junction bases left unmatched: 11. Germline CDR1 SGHAT, CDR2 FQNNGV. There are 16 residues in the CDR3. DNA of the CDR3: TGTGCCAGCAGCTCGCTAAGAGACAGGGTCGCCTACGAGCAGTACTTC. Translated, it gives CASSSLRDRVAYEQYF. Variable domain in full (rest from reference TRBV11-2 and TRBJ2-7): EAGVAQSPRYKIIEKRQSVAFWCNPISGHATLYWYQQILGQGPKLLIQFQNNGVVDDSQLPKDRFSAERLKGVDSTLKIQPAKLEDSAVYLCASSSLRDRVAYEQYFGPGTRLTVT.

There are many counts of this clonotype. The chain has TRBV6-2 or TRBV6-3 and TRBJ2-2, with 10 bases fitting TRBD1. Germline values: CDR1 MNHEY, CDR2 SVGEGT. V lost 2 bases to trimming and J lost 0 bases; unmatched junction nucleotides: 3. The length of the CDR3 is 17 residues. CDR3 sequence (DNA): TGTGCCAGCAGTTACCCGACAGGGGGCTCGAACACCGGGGAGCTGTTTTTT. The encoded protein is CASSYPTGGSNTGELFF.

This clonotype has at least ten counts. The chain is built from TRBV13 and TRBJ2-7; 9 nucleotides match TRBD1. The CDR3 covers 16 residues. The trim removed 5 bases at V and 1 base at J, leaving 9 bases unmatched. CDR1 is PRHDT and CDR2 is FYEKMQ in the germline V gene (reference sequence). This CDR3 is CASSTQQGAQSYEQYF. CDR3 nucleotides: TGTGCCAGCAGCACCCAACAGGGGGCCCAATCCTACGAGCAGTACTTC.

The CDR3 is CASSRLAASTDTQYF. Written as DNA, the CDR3 is TGCGCCAGCAGTCGACTAGCGGCTAGCACAGATACGCAGTATTTT. V and J are TRBV4-1 and TRBJ2-3; 9 bases are shared with TRBD2. This CDR3 spans 15 amino acids. Germline CDR1 MGHRA, CDR2 YSYEKL. Trimming at V came to 6 bases and at J to 0 bases, leaving 4 bases not matched to a gene.

This clonotype was counted many times. The chain couples TRBV3-1 to TRBJ1-2, with 7 bases matching TRBD1. CDR3 length: 13 amino acids. The ends lost 4 bases at V and 4 bases at J; junction bases unmatched: 3. Germline-derived CDR1 and CDR2 are LGHDT and YNNKEL (reference sequence). For the CDR3, the DNA is TGTGCCAGCAGCCTCCGGGACAGCTATGGCTACACCTTC. Translated: CASSLRDSYGYTF.

Only a few counts were recorded for this clonotype. The rearrangement links TRBV7-9 to TRBJ2-7, with TRBD1 matching 7 bases. After removal of 4 bases from V and 4 bases from J, the junction contained 13 bases not matched to a gene. This CDR3 region has 16 residues. Germline CDR1 and CDR2: SEHNR and FQNEAQ (reference sequence). The CDR3 DNA reads as TGTGCCAGCAGCTCCCAACCGGGACAGACGACTTACGAGCAGTACTTC. Its translation is CASSSQPGQTTYEQYF.

This clonotype was counted between two and nine times. J is TRBJ1-3 and V is TRBV7-6; TRBD1 is a possible D gene (5 bases). Trimming took off 3 bases at V and 5 bases at J, with 11 bases between the two ends. The CDR3 is 14 residues long. Germline values: CDR1 SGHVS, CDR2 FNYEAQ. For the CDR3, the DNA is TGTGCCAGCAGCTTCCCAGGGAGCCGAAACACCATATATTTT. This gives the protein CASSFPGSRNTIYF. Supplemented by reference TRBV7-6 and TRBJ1-3, the full variable domain reads GAGVSQSPRYKVTKRGQDVALRCDPISGHVSLYWYRQALGQGPEFLTYFNYEAQQDKSGLPNDRFSAERPEGSISTLTIQRTEQRDSAMYRCASSFPGSRNTIYFGEGSWLTVV.